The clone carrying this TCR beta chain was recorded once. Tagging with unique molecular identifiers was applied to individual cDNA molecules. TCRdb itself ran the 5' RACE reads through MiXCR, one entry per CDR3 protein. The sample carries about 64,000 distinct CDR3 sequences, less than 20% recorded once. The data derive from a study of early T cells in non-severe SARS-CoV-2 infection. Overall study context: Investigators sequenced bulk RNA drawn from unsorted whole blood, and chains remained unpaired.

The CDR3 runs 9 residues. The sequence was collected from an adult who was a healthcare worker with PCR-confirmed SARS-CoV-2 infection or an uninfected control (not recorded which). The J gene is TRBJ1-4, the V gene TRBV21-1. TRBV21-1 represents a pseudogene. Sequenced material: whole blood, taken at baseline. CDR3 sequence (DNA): TGTGCCAGCAGGGAAAAACTGTTTTTT. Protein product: CASREKLFF.